The 2 T cell receptor beta chains below come from one sample, sequenced in a study of cytomegalovirus exposure and HLA in healthy donors. The PCR employed 60 Vbeta primers together with 13 Jbeta primers. Profiled with immunoSEQ multiplex PCR; TCRdb holds only in-frame clones, not every one. The sample yields 89,000 or so clones, just under 85% seen once. The sequenced sample was PBMCs. These receptors were taken from a woman younger than 30 in good health and CMV-seropositive.

The genes are TRBV4-1 and TRBJ2-3, with 7 bases fitting TRBD2. The CDR3 loop spans 17 amino acids. Germline CDR1 is MGHRA and CDR2 is YSYEKL. V lost 4 bases, J lost 5 bases, and 15 bases stayed unmatched. The CDR3 sequence is CASSPQLASNLGDTQYF. The CDR3 DNA is TGCGCCAGCAGCCCCCAACTAGCGTCAAACCTGGGAGATACGCAGTATTTT.

The chain recombines TRBV6-1 with TRBJ1-2; D remains ambiguous. Germline V gives CDR1 MNHNS, CDR2 SASEGT. This CDR3 has 13 residues. V was pared by 3 bases and J by 3 bases, with 8 bases between. CDR3 in amino acids: CASSEQVDYGYTF. In DNA form, the CDR3 reads TGTGCCAGCAGTGAGCAGGTAGACTATGGCTACACCTTC.